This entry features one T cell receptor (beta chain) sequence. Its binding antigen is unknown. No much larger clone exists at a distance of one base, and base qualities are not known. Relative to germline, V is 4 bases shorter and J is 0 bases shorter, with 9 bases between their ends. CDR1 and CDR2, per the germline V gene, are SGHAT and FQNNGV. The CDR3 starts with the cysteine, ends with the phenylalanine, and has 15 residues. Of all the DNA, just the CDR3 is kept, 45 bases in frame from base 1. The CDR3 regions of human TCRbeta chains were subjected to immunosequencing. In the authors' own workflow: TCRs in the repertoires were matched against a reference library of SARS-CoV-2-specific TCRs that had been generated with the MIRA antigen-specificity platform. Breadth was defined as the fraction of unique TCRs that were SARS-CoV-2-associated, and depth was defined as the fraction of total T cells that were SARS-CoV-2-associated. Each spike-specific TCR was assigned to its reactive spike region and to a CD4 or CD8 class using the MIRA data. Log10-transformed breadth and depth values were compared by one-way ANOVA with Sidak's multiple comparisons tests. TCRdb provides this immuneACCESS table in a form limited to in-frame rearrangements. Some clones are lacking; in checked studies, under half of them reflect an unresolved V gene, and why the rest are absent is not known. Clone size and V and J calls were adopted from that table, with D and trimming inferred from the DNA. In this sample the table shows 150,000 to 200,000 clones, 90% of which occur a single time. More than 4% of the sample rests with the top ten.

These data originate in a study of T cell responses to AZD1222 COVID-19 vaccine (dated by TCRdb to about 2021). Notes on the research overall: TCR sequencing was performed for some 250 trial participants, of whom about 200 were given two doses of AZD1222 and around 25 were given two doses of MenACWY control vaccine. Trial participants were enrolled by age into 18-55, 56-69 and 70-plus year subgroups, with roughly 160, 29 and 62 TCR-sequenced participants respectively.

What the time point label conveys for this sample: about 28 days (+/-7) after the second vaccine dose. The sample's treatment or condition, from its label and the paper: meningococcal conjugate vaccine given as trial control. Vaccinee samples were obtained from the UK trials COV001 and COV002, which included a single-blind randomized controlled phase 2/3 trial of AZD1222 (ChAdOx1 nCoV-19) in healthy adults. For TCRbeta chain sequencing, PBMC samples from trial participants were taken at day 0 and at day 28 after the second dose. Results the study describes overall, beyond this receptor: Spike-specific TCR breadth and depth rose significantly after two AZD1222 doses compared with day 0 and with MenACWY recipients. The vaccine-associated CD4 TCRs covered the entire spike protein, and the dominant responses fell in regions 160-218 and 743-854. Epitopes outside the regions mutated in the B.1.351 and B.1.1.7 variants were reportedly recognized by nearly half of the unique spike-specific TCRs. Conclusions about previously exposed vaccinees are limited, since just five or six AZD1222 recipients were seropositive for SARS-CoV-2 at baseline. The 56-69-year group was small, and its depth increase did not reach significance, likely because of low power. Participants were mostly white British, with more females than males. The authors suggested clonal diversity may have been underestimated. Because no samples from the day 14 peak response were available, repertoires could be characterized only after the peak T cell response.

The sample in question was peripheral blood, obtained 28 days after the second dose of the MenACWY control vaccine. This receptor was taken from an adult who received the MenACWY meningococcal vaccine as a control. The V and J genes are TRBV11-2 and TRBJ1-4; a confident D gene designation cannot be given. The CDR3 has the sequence CASSSPGTTNEKLFF. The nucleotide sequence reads TGTGCCAGCAGCTCCCCGGGGACAACTAATGAAAAACTGTTTTTT.